The 14 T cell receptor beta chains in this list originate from one sample, sequenced in a study of blood T cell repertoires in COVID-19. TCRdb keeps only in-frame clones here, not all; method: immunoSEQ multiplex PCR. This table holds tens of thousands of clones, approximately 85% found once. The sample taken for sequencing was peripheral blood. The receptors derive from a human donor in a cohort sampled during active COVID-19.

The rearrangement joins TRBV7-9 to TRBJ2-3; TRBD2 agrees at 9 bases. CDR1 is SEHNR and CDR2 is FQNEAQ in the germline V gene (reference sequence). The V and J ends lost 8 bases and 1 base, in that order; junction bases with no gene match: 16. The CDR3 has 18 amino acids. The CDR3 DNA reads as TGTGCCAGCTATAGAGCGGGGGGATTCCCTCCTGGCACAGATACGCAGTATTTT. Translation gives CASYRAGGFPPGTDTQYF. The entire variable domain, with the rest obtained from reference TRBV7-9 and TRBJ2-3, is as follows: DTGVSQNPRHKITKRGQNVTFRCDPISEHNRLYWYRQTLGQGPEFLTYFQNEAQLEKSRLLSDRFSAERPKGSFSTLEIQRTEQGDSAMYLCASYRAGGFPPGTDTQYFGPGTRLTVL.

This clone has only a few counts. J is TRBJ2-1 and V is TRBV4-2, with 11 bases lining up with TRBD2. V lost 1 base to trimming and J lost 9 bases; unmatched junction nucleotides: 8. CDR1 and CDR2 from the germline V gene are LGHNA and YNFKEQ. The CDR3 runs to 16 residues. The CDR3 sequence is CASSQGVAGGPGEQFF. The CDR3 DNA follows: TGTGCCAGCAGCCAAGGGGTAGCGGGGGGGCCGGGTGAGCAGTTCTTC.

The CDR3 DNA follows: TGTGCCTGGAGCCTAGACAGGGGGCGTTCACCCCTCCACTTT. This sequence encodes CAWSLDRGRSPLHF. This chain links TRBV30 with TRBJ1-6, with 10 bases lining up with TRBD1. The CDR3 totals 14 residues. Germline-derived CDR1 and CDR2 are GTSNPN and SVGIG (reference sequence). V shed 3 bases, J shed 9 bases, and the junction held 5 bases outside the gene matches.

The chain recombines TRBV7-2 with TRBJ1-1, with 7 bases matching TRBD1. Per the germline V gene, CDR1 is SGHTA and CDR2 is FQGNSA. After removal of 4 bases from V and 4 bases from J, the junction contained 6 bases not matched to a gene. This CDR3 spans 14 amino acids. The CDR3 reads CASSSRQGGTEAFF. In DNA, the CDR3 is TGTGCCAGCAGCTCAAGACAGGGAGGCACTGAAGCTTTCTTT.

This CDR3 is CASSLANGNTIYF. The CDR3 nucleotides read TGTGCCAGCAGCTTAGCCAATGGAAACACCATATATTTT. This chain joins TRBV5-4 and TRBJ1-3; the D is unclear. This CDR3 comprises 13 residues. The V and J ends lost 2 bases and 3 bases respectively, with 6 bases between them. Per the germline V gene, CDR1 is SGHNT and CDR2 is YYREEE (reference sequence).

This clone was counted once. The CDR3 DNA reads as TGTGCCAGCGGGGGTAGCGGGGCAACAGATACGCAGTATTTT. Translating gives CASGGSGATDTQYF. The V call is TRBV27, the J call TRBJ2-3, with 8 nucleotides matching TRBD2. The J segment lost 3 bases and the V segment lost 8 bases, leaving 7 bases of the junction unmatched. The germline CDR1 and CDR2 sequences are MNHEY and SMNVEV (reference sequence). The CDR3 has 14 amino acids.

This clone was recorded a few times. The chain combines TRBV28 with TRBJ2-2; D might be TRBD2 (6 bases). The CDR3 totals 14 residues. CDR1 MDHEN and CDR2 SYDVKM come from the germline V gene. The V end lost 3 bases, the J end lost 4 bases, and 9 bases lay between the germline ends. The CDR3 protein is CASSLGGFTGELFF. The CDR3 DNA is TGTGCCAGCAGTTTGGGGGGATTCACCGGGGAGCTGTTTTTT.

This clone was observed a single time. The chain couples TRBV2 to TRBJ2-3, with 12 bases that match TRBD2. This CDR3 comprises 15 residues. V was clipped by 5 bases and J by 5 bases; unmatched bases: 5. CDR1 and CDR2 from the germline V gene are SNHLY and FYNNEI. Here the CDR3 reads CASSLRTSGEDTQYF. CDR3 sequence (DNA): TGTGCCAGCAGTCTCAGGACTAGCGGGGAAGATACGCAGTATTTT.

This clone was seen a few times. Other DNA sequences in the same sample also yield this CDR3. V is TRBV6-6 and J is TRBJ1-1; no clear D gene. Germline V CDR1 and CDR2: MNHNY, SVGAGI (reference sequence). Trimming left V 0 bases short and J 0 bases short, with 5 bases between. The CDR3 length is 14 residues. In nucleotides, the CDR3 is TGTGCCAGCAGTTACTCCGAGATGAACACTGAAGCTTTCTTT. It codes for CASSYSEMNTEAFF.

The J gene is TRBJ1-4, the V gene TRBV4-3; D not certain. V lost 0 bases, J lost 7 bases, and 9 bases lay in between. This CDR3 spans 14 amino acids. The germline V gene has CDR1 LGHNA and CDR2 YSLEER. CDR3 in amino acids: CASSQDAAVEKLFF. The CDR3 bases are TGCGCCAGCAGCCAAGATGCAGCGGTTGAAAAACTGTTTTTT.

The genes are TRBV6-5 and TRBJ2-5; possibly TRBD1 for D (5 bases). CDR3 length: 14 residues. With 4 bases removed from V and 1 base from J, the gap between germline ends came to 10 bases. Germline values: CDR1 MNHEY, CDR2 SVGAGI. CDR3 in DNA: TGTGCCAGCAGTTTCCAGGGAATCCAAGAGACCCAGTACTTC. This sequence encodes CASSFQGIQETQYF.

The chain carries TRBV29-1 and TRBJ2-7; no firm D call. Germline V CDR1 and CDR2: SQVTM, ANQGSEA. The CDR3 is 14 residues long. Trimming pared 6 bases from V and 0 bases from J, leaving 15 bases between. The CDR3 reads CSVSSARSSYEQYF. CDR3 DNA sequence: TGCAGCGTCTCCTCCGCCCGGAGCTCCTACGAGCAGTACTTC.

V usage is TRBV10-3 and J usage is TRBJ2-1; TRBD2 matches 8 bases. The germline gives CDR1 ENHRY, CDR2 SYGVKD. This CDR3 is 16 amino acids long. Trimming cost V 0 bases and J 2 bases; bases outside gene matches: 3. The CDR3, as DNA: TGTGCCATCAGTGAGTCGGGACTAGGACCCTACAATGAGCAGTTCTTC. It specifies CAISESGLGPYNEQFF.

This chain joins TRBV6-1 and TRBJ2-3; the D gene is possibly TRBD1 (6 bases). V lost 2 bases to trimming and J lost 2 bases, with 11 bases between them. Germline loops: CDR1 MNHNS, CDR2 SASEGT. The CDR3 covers 15 residues. CDR3 residues: CASSEWQGPTDTQYF. CDR3 DNA: TGTGCCAGCAGTGAATGGCAGGGGCCCACAGATACGCAGTATTTT.